This T cell receptor beta chain emerged from a study of siplizumab effects on memory and regulatory T cells. Comments on this clone: As yet, its antigen is unknown.

The mixed lymphocyte reaction cells were grown together in coculture at 37°C for around 6 days. Per sample, the assay covered some 10^5 TCR templates. The data were produced by immunoSEQ multiplex PCR, yet TCRdb's version contains in-frame clones alone and is incomplete. The sample lists roughly 9,200 clones, around 40% occurring once. The clonotype was recovered from a human donor in good health; the cells came from an allogeneic mixed lymphocyte reaction. Material: CFSE-low (dividing) CD4+ T cells sorted from an allogeneic mixed lymphocyte reaction.

This CDR3 is CASSLAGGQETQYF. The CDR3 DNA follows: TGTGCCAGCAGCTTAGCGGGAGGGCAAGAGACCCAGTACTTC. The chain is built from TRBV9 and TRBJ2-5; 11 nucleotides agree with TRBD2. V lost 4 bases and J lost 2; bases outside the gene matches: 1. Looked up from germline, CDR1 is SGDLS and CDR2 is YYNGEE. The length of the CDR3 is 14 residues.